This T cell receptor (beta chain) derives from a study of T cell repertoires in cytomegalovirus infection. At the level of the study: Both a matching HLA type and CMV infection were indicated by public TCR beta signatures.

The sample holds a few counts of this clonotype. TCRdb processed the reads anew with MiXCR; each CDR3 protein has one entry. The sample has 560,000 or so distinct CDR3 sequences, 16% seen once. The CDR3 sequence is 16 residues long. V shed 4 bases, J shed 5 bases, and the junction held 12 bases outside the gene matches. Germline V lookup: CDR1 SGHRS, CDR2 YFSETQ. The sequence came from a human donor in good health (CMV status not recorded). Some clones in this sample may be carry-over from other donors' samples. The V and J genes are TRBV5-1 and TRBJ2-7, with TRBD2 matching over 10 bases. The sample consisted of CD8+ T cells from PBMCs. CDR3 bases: TGCGCCAGCAGCCCCAACCAGCGGGAGGGCCTCCACGAGCAGTACTTC. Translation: CASSPNQREGLHEQYF.